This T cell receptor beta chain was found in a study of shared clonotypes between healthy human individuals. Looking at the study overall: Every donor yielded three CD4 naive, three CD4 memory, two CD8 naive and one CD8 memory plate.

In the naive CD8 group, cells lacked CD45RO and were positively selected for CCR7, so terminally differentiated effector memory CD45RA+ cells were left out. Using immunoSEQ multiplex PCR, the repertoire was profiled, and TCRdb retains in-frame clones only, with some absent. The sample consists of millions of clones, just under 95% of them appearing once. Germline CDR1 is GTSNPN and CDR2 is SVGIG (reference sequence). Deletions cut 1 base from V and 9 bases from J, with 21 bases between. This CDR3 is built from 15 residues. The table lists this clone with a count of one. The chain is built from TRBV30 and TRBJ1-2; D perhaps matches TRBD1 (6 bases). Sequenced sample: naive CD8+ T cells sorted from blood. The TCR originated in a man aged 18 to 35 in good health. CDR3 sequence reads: CAWSEGTSSWISYTF. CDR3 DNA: TGTGCCTGGAGTGAGGGGACAAGCTCCTGGATTAGCTACACCTTC.